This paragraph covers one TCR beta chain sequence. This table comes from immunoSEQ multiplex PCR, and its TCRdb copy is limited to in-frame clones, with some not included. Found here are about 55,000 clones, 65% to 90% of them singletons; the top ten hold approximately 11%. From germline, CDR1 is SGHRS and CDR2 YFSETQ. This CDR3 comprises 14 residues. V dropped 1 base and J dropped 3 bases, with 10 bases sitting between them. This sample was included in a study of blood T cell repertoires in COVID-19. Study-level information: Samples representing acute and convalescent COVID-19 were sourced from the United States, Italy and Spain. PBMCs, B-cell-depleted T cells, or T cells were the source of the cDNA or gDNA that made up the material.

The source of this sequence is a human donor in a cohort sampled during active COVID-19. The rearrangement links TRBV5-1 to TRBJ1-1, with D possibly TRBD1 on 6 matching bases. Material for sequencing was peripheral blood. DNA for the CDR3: TGCGCCAGCAGCTTGAAAGGGGGGGACACTGAAGCTTTCTTT. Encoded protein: CASSLKGGDTEAFF.